The following is a T cell receptor (beta chain) sequence with its context. The same CDR3 arises from other DNA sequences in this sample as well. The authors reverse transcribed all of the isolated RNA, so sequencing captured expressed TCRB transcripts. The repertoire was sequenced with immunoSEQ multiplex PCR; TCRdb's copy has only in-frame clones and lacks some. The repertoire holds roughly 500,000 clones, with roughly 30% as singletons. The sample belongs to a study of beta chain features in type 1 diabetes. The CDR3 contains 14 residues. The germline gives CDR1 SGHRS, CDR2 YFSETQ. The V end lost 0 bases, the J end lost 5 bases, and 9 bases lay between the germline ends.

The specimen sequenced was naive CD4+ T cells from blood. The source of this sequence is a man between 18 and 29 years old in good health. V gene TRBV5-1 combines with J gene TRBJ2-1; the D is unclear. The CDR3 loop is CASSLAPLNNEQFF. The CDR3 DNA reads as TGCGCCAGCAGCTTGGCGCCTCTAAACAATGAGCAGTTCTTC.